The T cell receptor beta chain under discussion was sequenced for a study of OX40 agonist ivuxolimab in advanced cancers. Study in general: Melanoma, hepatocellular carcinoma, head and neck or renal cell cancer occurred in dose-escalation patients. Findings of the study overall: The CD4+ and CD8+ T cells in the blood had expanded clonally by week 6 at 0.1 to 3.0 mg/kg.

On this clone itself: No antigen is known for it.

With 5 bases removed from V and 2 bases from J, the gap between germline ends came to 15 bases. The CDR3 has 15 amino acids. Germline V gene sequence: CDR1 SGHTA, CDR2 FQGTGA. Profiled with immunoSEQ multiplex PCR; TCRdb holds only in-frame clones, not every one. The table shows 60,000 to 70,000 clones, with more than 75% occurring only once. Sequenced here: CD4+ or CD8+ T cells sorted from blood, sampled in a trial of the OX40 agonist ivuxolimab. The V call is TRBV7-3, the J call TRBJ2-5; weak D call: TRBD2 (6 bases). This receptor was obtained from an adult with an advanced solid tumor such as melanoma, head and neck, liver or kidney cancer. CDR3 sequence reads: CASSQAGLPQETQYF. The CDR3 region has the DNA TGTGCCAGCAGCCAGGCGGGGTTGCCACAAGAGACCCAGTACTTC. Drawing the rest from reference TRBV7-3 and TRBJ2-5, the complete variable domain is GAGVSQTPSNKVTEKGKYVELRCDPISGHTALYWYRQSLGQGPEFLIYFQGTGAADDSGLPNDRFFAVRPEGSVSTLKIQRTERGDSAVYLCASSQAGLPQETQYFGPGTRLLVL.